This T cell receptor (beta chain) was identified during a study of blood T cell repertoires in COVID-19. About the study: Acute and convalescent COVID-19 samples came from the United States, Italy and Spain. The analysed material was cDNA or gDNA that came from T cells, B-cell-depleted T cells, or PBMCs.

Original handling: Reference gene primer amplification yielded estimated nucleated cell counts. Some clones are missing from TCRdb's copy, which holds only in-frame ones; the method was immunoSEQ multiplex PCR. The V and J calls and the clone size are those of that table, but D and trimming were determined from the DNA. The repertoire has about 43,000 clones, around 90% of them found once; the top ten carry roughly a tenth. Germline-derived CDR1 and CDR2 are MGHRA and YSYEKL. V trimming: 4 bases; J trimming: 1 base; junction bases outside the gene matches: 7. The CDR3 is made up of 17 amino acids. Sequencing was done on a sample of peripheral blood. The clonotype comes from an elderly woman with active COVID-19. The chain has TRBV4-1 and TRBJ2-6; the match to TRBD2 covers 7 bases. The CDR3 protein is CASSPAGTKSGANVLTF. CDR3 nucleotide sequence: TGCGCCAGCAGCCCAGCGGGGACGAAATCTGGGGCCAACGTCCTGACTTTC.